Listed below are T cell receptor beta chains from one sample, sequenced in a study of shared clonotypes between healthy human individuals. Using immunoSEQ multiplex PCR, the repertoire was profiled, and TCRdb retains in-frame clones only, with some absent. The repertoire holds some 2 million clones, with about 95% as singletons. The specimen sequenced was naive CD8+ T cells sorted from blood. The receptor source for this set is a man younger than 35 in good health. CDR3s include the opening cysteine and the closing phenylalanine or tryptophan. D genes are given only for firm matches. The size field is filled for only some rows; it gives once, few, many or a size class.

j_gene	abundance	d_gene	v_gene	CDR3aa	CDR3nt
TRBJ2-3	.	.	TRBV15	CATSSGGDTQYF	TGTGCCACCAGCAGTGGAGGAGATACGCAGTATTTT
TRBJ2-5	.	TRBD2	TRBV5-5	CASSLGWISGVDETQYF	TGTGCCAGCAGCTTGGGGTGGATTAGCGGGGTCGATGAGACCCAGTACTTC
TRBJ2-3	.	TRBD2	TRBV13	CASSSRTSGTDTQYF	TGTGCCAGCAGCTCTCGGACTAGCGGCACAGATACGCAGTATTTT
TRBJ1-2	.	.	TRBV5-1	CASSLVGSTYGYTF	TGCGCCAGCAGCCTGGTCGGGTCAACTTATGGCTACACCTTC
TRBJ1-2	.	.	TRBV30	CAWKEGPNYGYTF	TGTGCCTGGAAAGAGGGACCCAACTATGGCTACACCTTC
TRBJ2-5	.	.	TRBV7-2	CASSLVLAQETQYF	TGTGCCAGCAGCTTAGTACTAGCCCAAGAGACCCAGTACTTC
TRBJ1-2	.	.	TRBV6-1	CASSLPGVNYGYTF	TGTGCCAGCAGCCTACCGGGGGTAAACTATGGCTACACCTTC
TRBJ1-1	.	.	TRBV27	CASSFLTETEAFF	TGTGCCAGCAGTTTCTTGACTGAAACAGAAGCTTTCTTT
TRBJ2-2	.	.	TRBV19	CASSEGALTGELFF	TGTGCCAGTTCAGAGGGCGCGTTGACCGGGGAGCTGTTTTTT
TRBJ2-1	once	.	TRBV30	CAWSLAYNEQFF	TGTGCCTGGAGCTTAGCTTACAATGAGCAGTTCTTC
TRBJ1-1	.	.	TRBV11-2	CASSATQGRTFPEAFF	TGTGCCAGCAGCGCCACCCAGGGCAGGACATTCCCTGAAGCTTTCTTT
TRBJ2-7	.	TRBD1	TRBV13	CASSIRDRGPHEQYF	TGTGCCAGCAGCATCCGGGACAGGGGGCCTCACGAGCAGTACTTC
TRBJ1-6	.	.	TRBV7-6	CASSWWRDYNSPLHF	TGTGCCAGCAGCTGGTGGAGAGACTATAATTCACCCCTCCACTTT
TRBJ2-2	.	TRBD2	TRBV2	CASNGGGATGELFF	TGTGCCAGCAATGGCGGGGGGGCGACCGGGGAGCTGTTTTTT
TRBJ1-6	.	TRBD1	TRBV28	CASSSIYRDSWSPLHF	TGTGCCAGCAGTTCGATCTATCGGGACAGTTGGTCACCCCTCCACTTT
TRBJ2-5	.	.	TRBV7-9	CASSLGVETQYF	TGTGCCAGCAGCTTAGGAGTCGAGACCCAGTACTTC
TRBJ2-5	.	.	TRBV5-1	CASSLPSSQETQYF	TGCGCCAGCAGCTTACCTAGCAGCCAAGAGACCCAGTACTTC
TRBJ1-1	few	TRBD1	TRBV5-1	CASSLDRGRGYYTEAFF	TGCGCCAGCAGCTTGGACAGGGGGCGCGGTTACTACACTGAAGCTTTCTTT
TRBJ1-6	.	.	TRBV6-5	CASSYWAGDNSPLHF	TGTGCCAGCAGTTACTGGGCAGGGGATAATTCACCCCTCCACTTT
TRBJ2-2	.	TRBD1	TRBV5-4	CASSDGQGLHTGELFF	TGTGCCAGCAGCGACGGACAGGGGCTACACACCGGGGAGCTGTTTTTT
TRBJ2-5	.	TRBD2	TRBV30	CAWSVGLAGALSGETQYF	TGTGCCTGGAGTGTGGGGCTAGCGGGGGCCTTGTCAGGGGAGACCCAGTACTTC
TRBJ2-7	.	TRBD2	TRBV5-6	CASSSRGAIAYEQYF	TGTGCCAGCAGCTCGCGGGGGGCCATCGCCTACGAGCAGTACTTC
TRBJ1-5	few	.	TRBV19	CASSSLPRPVDSNQPQHF	TGTGCCAGTAGTTCCCTCCCCCGTCCTGTTGATAGCAATCAGCCCCAGCATTTT
TRBJ1-1	many	TRBD1	TRBV2	CAERGGGQGRRLTEAFF	TGTGCCGAACGCGGTGGGGGACAGGGGAGGAGGTTAACTGAAGCTTTCTTT
TRBJ2-5	once	.	TRBV5-6	CASSLLIVETQYF	TGTGCCAGCAGCTTGCTTATCGTGGAGACCCAGTACTTC
TRBJ1-6	.	TRBD1	TRBV6-1	CASSEDRQSSYNSPLHF	TGTGCCAGCAGTGAGGACAGGCAGAGCTCCTATAATTCACCCCTCCACTTT
TRBJ2-2	.	.	TRBV6-5	CASSYNSGNTGELFF	TGTGCCAGCAGTTACAATTCGGGGAACACCGGGGAGCTGTTTTTT
TRBJ2-1	few	.	TRBV5-6	CASSLGGAGNEQFF	TGTGCCAGCAGCTTGGGAGGGGCGGGAAATGAGCAGTTCTTC
TRBJ2-7	.	TRBD2	TRBV13	CASSTGLAGKISYEQYF	TGTGCCAGCAGCACGGGACTAGCGGGAAAGATTTCCTACGAGCAGTACTTC
TRBJ1-1	.	.	TRBV7-9	CASSHFGDGYTEAFF	TGTGCCAGCAGCCATTTCGGGGACGGGTACACTGAAGCTTTCTTT
TRBJ2-1	.	TRBD2	TRBV6-1	CASSGVSGRWYNEQFF	TGTGCCAGCAGTGGGGTTAGCGGGAGGTGGTACAATGAGCAGTTCTTC
TRBJ2-3	.	TRBD2	TRBV4-2	CASSQVDRGEDTQYF	TGTGCCAGCAGCCAAGTGGACCGGGGGGAAGATACGCAGTATTTT
TRBJ1-1	.	.	TRBV7-9	CASSLTDMNTEAFF	TGTGCCAGCAGCTTAACTGATATGAACACTGAAGCTTTCTTT
TRBJ2-2	.	TRBD1	TRBV7-9	CASSSQGAWTGELFF	TGTGCCAGCAGCTCGCAGGGGGCTTGGACCGGGGAGCTGTTTTTT
TRBJ1-1	.	.	TRBV11-3	CASSLLHYTEAFF	TGTGCCAGCAGCTTACTGCACTACACTGAAGCTTTCTTT
TRBJ2-2	.	TRBD2	TRBV13	CASSLASGSTGELFF	TGTGCCAGCAGCTTAGCTAGCGGTAGCACCGGGGAGCTGTTTTTT
TRBJ2-7	.	.	TRBV27	CASSWSRGPVSYEQYF	TGTGCCAGCAGCTGGTCCCGGGGACCGGTCTCCTACGAGCAGTACTTC
TRBJ1-6	.	.	TRBV4-1	CASSQGMARGSPLHF	TGCGCCAGCAGCCAAGGCATGGCCCGGGGTTCACCCCTCCACTTT
TRBJ1-4	.	.	TRBV27	CASSLSSGINEKLFF	TGTGCCAGCAGTTTATCGTCCGGGATTAATGAAAAACTGTTTTTT
TRBJ2-5	.	.	TRBV29-1	CSVPGTLQETQYF	TGCAGCGTGCCGGGCACCCTCCAAGAGACCCAGTACTTC
TRBJ2-7	few	.	TRBV28	CASSFTYEQYF	TGTGCCAGCAGTTTTACTTACGAGCAGTACTTC
TRBJ2-1	.	TRBD2	TRBV4-1	CASSQGGRAYNEQFF	TGCGCCAGCAGCCAAGGCGGGAGGGCCTACAATGAGCAGTTCTTC
TRBJ1-4	.	.	TRBV7-9	CASSILGEKLFF	TGTGCCAGCAGTATCTTGGGGGAAAAACTGTTTTTT
TRBJ2-7	.	TRBD1	TRBV19	CASSTPGQGAYEQYF	TGTGCCAGTAGTACTCCGGGACAGGGGGCCTACGAGCAGTACTTC
TRBJ1-5	.	.	TRBV19	CASSIDLGAGQPQHF	TGTGCCAGTAGTATAGATCTGGGGGCAGGGCAGCCCCAGCATTTT
TRBJ2-7	.	TRBD1	TRBV7-6	CASSPRTGEEQYF	TGTGCCAGCAGCCCCCGGACAGGGGAGGAGCAGTACTTC
TRBJ1-1	.	.	TRBV19	CASSIAGGLAFF	TGTGCCAGTAGTATAGCCGGGGGGCTAGCTTTCTTT
TRBJ2-7	.	.	TRBV2	CASSPGNSAYEQYF	TGTGCCAGCAGCCCAGGAAATTCTGCCTACGAGCAGTACTTC
TRBJ2-1	.	TRBD2	TRBV6-1	CASVRAGGAPNEQFF	TGTGCCAGCGTACGGGCCGGGGGGGCCCCGAATGAGCAGTTCTTC
TRBJ2-1	.	.	TRBV4-1	CASSFPGLNEQFF	TGCGCCAGCAGCTTCCCAGGCTTAAATGAGCAGTTCTTC
TRBJ2-3	.	.	TRBV29-1	CSVPYDRPSTDTQYF	TGCAGCGTTCCGTATGACAGACCTAGCACAGATACGCAGTATTTT
TRBJ2-2	.	TRBD1	TRBV19	CASSIVPRQGASNTGELFF	TGTGCCAGTAGTATAGTCCCCCGACAGGGGGCTTCGAACACCGGGGAGCTGTTTTTT
TRBJ1-3	.	.	TRBV13	CASSPVGDSGNTIYF	TGTGCCAGCAGCCCGGTTGGCGACTCTGGAAACACCATATATTTT
TRBJ2-7	.	TRBD1	TRBV7-9	CASSWDSYEQYF	TGTGCCAGCAGCTGGGACAGCTACGAGCAGTACTTC
TRBJ2-7	.	TRBD1	TRBV4-1	CASSHKPGQGFYEQYF	TGCGCCAGCAGCCATAAACCGGGACAGGGGTTCTACGAGCAGTACTTC